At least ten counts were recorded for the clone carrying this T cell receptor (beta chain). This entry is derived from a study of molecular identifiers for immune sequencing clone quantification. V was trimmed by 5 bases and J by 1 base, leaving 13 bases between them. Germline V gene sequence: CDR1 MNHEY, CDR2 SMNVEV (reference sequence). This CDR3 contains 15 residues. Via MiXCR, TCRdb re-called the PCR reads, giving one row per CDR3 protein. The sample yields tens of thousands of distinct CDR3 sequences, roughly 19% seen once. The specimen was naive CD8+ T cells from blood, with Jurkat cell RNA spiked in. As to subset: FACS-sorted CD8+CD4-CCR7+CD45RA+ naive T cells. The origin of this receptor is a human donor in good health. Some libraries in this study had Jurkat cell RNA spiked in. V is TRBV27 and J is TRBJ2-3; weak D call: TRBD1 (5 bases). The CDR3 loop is CASSITTGRTDTQYF. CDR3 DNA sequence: TGTGCCAGCAGTATCACAACAGGACGCACAGATACGCAGTATTTT.